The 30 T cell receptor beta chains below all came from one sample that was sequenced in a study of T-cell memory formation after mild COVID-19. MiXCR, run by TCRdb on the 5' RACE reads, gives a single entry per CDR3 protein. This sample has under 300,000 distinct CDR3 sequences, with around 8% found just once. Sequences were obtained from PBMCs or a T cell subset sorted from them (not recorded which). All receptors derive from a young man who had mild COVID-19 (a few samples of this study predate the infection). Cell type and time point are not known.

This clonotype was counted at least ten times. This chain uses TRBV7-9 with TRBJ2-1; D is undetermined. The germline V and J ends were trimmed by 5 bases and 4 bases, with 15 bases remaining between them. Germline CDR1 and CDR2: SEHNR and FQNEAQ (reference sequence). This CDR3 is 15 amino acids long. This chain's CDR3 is CASSPTLSQYNEQFF. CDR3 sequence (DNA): TGTGCCAGCAGCCCAACCCTAAGCCAGTACAATGAGCAGTTCTTC.

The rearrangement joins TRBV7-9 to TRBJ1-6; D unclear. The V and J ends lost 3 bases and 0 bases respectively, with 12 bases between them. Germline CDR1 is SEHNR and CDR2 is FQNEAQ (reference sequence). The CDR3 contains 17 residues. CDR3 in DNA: TGTGCCAGCAGCTTGTGGACGGGGAGCTCCTATAATTCACCCCTCCACTTT. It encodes CASSLWTGSSYNSPLHF.

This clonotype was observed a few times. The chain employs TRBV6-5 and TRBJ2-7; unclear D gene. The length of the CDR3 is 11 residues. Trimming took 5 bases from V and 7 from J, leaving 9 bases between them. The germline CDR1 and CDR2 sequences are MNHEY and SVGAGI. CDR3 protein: CASSRSGEQYF. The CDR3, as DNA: TGTGCCAGCAGTCGATCTGGAGAGCAGTACTTC.

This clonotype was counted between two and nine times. In DNA form, the CDR3 reads TGCGCCAGCAGCTTGCACGAGGGGCAGTCAAATTCACCCCTCCACTTT. It translates to CASSLHEGQSNSPLHF. This chain uses TRBV5-1 with TRBJ1-6, with a weak D call TRBD1 (5 bases). The germline CDR1 and CDR2 sequences are SGHRS and YFSETQ. Trimming took 1 base from V and 7 from J, leaving 15 bases between them. The CDR3 is made up of 16 amino acids.

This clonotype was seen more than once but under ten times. The CDR3 protein is CASLRTSNTEAFF. The CDR3 nucleotides are TGTGCCAGCCTTAGGACATCGAACACTGAAGCTTTCTTT. The chain has TRBV12-3 or TRBV12-4 and TRBJ1-1, with D perhaps matching TRBD1 (5 bases). This CDR3 region has 13 residues. Trimming took off 8 bases at V and 1 base at J, with 11 bases between the two ends.

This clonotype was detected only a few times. CDR3 protein: CASSPNLGQPQHF. DNA for the CDR3: TGTGCCAGCAGTCCTAATTTGGGGCAGCCCCAGCATTTT. The J gene is TRBJ1-5, the V gene TRBV12-3 or TRBV12-4, with unresolved D. Trimming shortened V by 5 bases and J by 7 bases, and 12 bases separated the two germline ends. The CDR3 extends over 13 amino acids.

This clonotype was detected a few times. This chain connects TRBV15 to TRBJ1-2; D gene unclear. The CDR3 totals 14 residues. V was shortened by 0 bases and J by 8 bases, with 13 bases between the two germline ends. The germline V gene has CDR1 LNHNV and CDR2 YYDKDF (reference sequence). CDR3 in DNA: TGTGCCACCAGCAGAGATAGGGCAGGATGGGGCTACACCTTC. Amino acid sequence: CATSRDRAGWGYTF.

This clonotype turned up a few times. The CDR3 nucleotides read TGTGCCAGCACCCCAAGTTCGTCAGGAAACACCATATATTTT. It is translated as CASTPSSSGNTIYF. The rearrangement links TRBV6-5 to TRBJ1-3; D is unresolved. The CDR3 totals 14 residues. Per germline, CDR1 MNHEY and CDR2 SVGAGI. V was shortened by 7 bases and J by 4 bases, with 14 bases between the two germline ends.

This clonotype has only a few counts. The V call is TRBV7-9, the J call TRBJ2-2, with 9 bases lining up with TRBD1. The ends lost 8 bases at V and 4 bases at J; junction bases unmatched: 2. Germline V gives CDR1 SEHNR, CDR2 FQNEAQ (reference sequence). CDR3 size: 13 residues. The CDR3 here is CASQTGGTGELFF. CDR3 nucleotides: TGTGCCAGCCAGACAGGGGGCACCGGGGAGCTGTTTTTT.

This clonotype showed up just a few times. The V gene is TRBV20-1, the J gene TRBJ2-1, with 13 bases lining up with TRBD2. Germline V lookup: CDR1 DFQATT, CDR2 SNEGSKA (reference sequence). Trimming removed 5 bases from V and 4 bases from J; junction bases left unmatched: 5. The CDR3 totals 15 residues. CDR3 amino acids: CSAHPGLAGYNEQFF. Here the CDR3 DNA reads TGCAGTGCTCATCCGGGACTAGCGGGATACAATGAGCAGTTCTTC.

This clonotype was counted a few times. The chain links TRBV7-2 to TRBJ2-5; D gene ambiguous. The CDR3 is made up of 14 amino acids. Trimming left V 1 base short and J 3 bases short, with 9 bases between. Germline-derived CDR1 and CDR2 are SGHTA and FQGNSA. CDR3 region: CASSLVGYEETQYF. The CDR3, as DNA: TGTGCCAGCAGCTTAGTGGGCTACGAAGAGACCCAGTACTTC. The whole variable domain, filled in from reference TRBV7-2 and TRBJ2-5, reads GAGVSQSPSNKVTEKGKDVELRCDPISGHTALYWYRQSLGQGLEFLIYFQGNSAPDKSGLPSDRFSAERTGGSVSTLTIQRTQQEDSAVYLCASSLVGYEETQYFGPGTRLLVL.

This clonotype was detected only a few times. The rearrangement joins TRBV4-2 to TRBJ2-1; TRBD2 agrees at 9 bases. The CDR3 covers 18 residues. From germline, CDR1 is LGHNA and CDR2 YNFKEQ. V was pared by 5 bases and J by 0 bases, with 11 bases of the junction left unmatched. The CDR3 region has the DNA TGTGCCAGCAGCAAAGGTCTAGCGGGGACCAGCTCCTACAATGAGCAGTTCTTC. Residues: CASSKGLAGTSSYNEQFF.

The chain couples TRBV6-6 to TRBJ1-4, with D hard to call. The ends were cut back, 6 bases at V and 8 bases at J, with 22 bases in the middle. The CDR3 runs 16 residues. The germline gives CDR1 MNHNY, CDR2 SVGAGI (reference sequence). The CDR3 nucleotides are TGTGCCAGCAGGTCCCGCTTGGGTGAGATTGGAGAAAAACTGTTTTTT. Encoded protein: CASRSRLGEIGEKLFF.

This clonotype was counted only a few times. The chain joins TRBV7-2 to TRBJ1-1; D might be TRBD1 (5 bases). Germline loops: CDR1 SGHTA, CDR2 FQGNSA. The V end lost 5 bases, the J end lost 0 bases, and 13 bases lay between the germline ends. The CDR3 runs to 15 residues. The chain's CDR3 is CASSPPGGVNTEAFF. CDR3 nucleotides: TGTGCCAGCAGCCCCCCGGGAGGGGTGAACACTGAAGCTTTCTTT.

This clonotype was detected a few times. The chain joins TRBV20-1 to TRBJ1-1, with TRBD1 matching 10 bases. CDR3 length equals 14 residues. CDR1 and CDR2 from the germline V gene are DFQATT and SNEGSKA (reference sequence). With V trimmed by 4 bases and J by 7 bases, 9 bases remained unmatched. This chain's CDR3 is CSAKRDRGRSEAFF. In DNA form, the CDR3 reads TGCAGTGCTAAGAGGGACAGGGGAAGAAGTGAAGCTTTCTTT.

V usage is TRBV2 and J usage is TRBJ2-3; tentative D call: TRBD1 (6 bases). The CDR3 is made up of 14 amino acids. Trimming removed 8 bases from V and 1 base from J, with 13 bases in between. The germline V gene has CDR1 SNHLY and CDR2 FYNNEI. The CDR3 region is CASRWAGGTDTQYF. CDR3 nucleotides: TGTGCCAGCCGGTGGGCAGGGGGCACAGATACGCAGTATTTT.

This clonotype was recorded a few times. The CDR3 bases are TGCGCCAGCAGGGGTGATTCTAGCACAGATACGCAGTATTTT. Its translation: CASRGDSSTDTQYF. The chain employs TRBV5-1 and TRBJ2-3, with D hard to call. Germline-derived CDR1 and CDR2 are SGHRS and YFSETQ. V was shortened by 5 bases and J by 0 bases, with 10 bases between the two germline ends. The CDR3 extends over 14 amino acids.

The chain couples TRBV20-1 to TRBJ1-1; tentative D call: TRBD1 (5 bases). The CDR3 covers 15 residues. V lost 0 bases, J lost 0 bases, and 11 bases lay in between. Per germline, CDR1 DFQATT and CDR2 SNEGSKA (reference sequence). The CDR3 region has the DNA TGCAGTGCTAGAGAAATGGCAGGGATGAACACTGAAGCTTTCTTT. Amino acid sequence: CSAREMAGMNTEAFF.

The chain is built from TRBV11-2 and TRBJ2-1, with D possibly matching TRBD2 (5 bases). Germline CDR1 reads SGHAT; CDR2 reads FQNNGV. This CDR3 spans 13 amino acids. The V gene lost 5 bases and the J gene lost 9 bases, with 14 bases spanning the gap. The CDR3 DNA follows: TGTGCCAGCAGCCTAAACGAGGGTATTGAGCAGTTCTTC. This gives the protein CASSLNEGIEQFF.

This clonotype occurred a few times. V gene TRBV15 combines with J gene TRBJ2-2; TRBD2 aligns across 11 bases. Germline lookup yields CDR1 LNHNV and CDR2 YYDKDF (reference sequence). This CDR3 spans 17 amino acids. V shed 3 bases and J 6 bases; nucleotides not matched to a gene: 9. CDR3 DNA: TGTGCCACCAGCAGTCTCGGAGGACTAGCGGGTGCCGGGGAGCTGTTTTTT. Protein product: CATSSLGGLAGAGELFF. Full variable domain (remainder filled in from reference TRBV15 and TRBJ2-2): DAMVIQNPRYQVTQFGKPVTLSCSQTLNHNVMYWYQQKSSQAPKLLFHYYDKDFNNEADTPDNFQSRRPNTSFCFLDIRSPGLGDTAMYLCATSSLGGLAGAGELFFGEGSRLTVL.

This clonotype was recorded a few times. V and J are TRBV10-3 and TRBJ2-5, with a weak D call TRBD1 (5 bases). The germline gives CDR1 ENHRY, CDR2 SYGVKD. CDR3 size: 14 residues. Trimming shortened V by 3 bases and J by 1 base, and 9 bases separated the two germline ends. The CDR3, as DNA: TGTGCCATCAGTGATGGGCAGGGCCAAGAGACCCAGTACTTC. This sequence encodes CAISDGQGQETQYF.

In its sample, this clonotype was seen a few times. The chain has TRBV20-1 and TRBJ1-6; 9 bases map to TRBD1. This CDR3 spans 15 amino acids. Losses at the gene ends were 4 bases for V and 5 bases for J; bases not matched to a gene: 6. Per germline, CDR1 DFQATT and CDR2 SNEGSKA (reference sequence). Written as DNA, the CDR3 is TGCAGTGCTAAAAGGACAGGGGCCGATAATTCACCCCTCCACTTT. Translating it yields CSAKRTGADNSPLHF.

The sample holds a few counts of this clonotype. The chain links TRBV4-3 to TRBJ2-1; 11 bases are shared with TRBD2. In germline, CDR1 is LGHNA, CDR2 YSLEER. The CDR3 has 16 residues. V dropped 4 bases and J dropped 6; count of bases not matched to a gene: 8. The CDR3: CASSPATSGISNEQFF. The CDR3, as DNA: TGCGCCAGCAGCCCCGCGACTAGCGGGATTTCCAATGAGCAGTTCTTC.

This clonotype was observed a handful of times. CDR3 nucleotides: TGTGCCAGCAGTTTACTGGCCTCTAATCAGCCCCAGCATTTT. As protein: CASSLLASNQPQHF. This chain joins TRBV27 and TRBJ1-5, with unresolved D. Trimming left V 2 bases short and J 4 bases short, with 9 bases between. This CDR3 spans 14 amino acids. From germline, CDR1 is MNHEY and CDR2 SMNVEV (reference sequence).

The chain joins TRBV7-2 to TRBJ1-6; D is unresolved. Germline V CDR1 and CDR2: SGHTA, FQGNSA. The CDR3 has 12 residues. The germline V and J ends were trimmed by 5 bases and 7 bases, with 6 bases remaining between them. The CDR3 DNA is TGTGCCAGCAGCCGGATCAATTCACCCCTCCACTTT. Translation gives CASSRINSPLHF.

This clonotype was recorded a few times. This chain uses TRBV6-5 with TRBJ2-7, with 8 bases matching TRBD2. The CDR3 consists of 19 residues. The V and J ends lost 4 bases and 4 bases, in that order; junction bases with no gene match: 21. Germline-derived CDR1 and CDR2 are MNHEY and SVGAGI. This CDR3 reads CASSSRYLLRGGNLYEQYF. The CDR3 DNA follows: TGTGCCAGCAGTTCCCGATACCTCCTGCGCGGGGGGAATCTATACGAGCAGTACTTC.

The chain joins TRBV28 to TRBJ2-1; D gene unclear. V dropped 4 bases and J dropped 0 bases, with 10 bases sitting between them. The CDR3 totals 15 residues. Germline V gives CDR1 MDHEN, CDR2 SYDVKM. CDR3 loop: CASSSGVSSYNEQFF. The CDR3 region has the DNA TGTGCCAGCAGTTCTGGGGTGAGCTCCTACAATGAGCAGTTCTTC.

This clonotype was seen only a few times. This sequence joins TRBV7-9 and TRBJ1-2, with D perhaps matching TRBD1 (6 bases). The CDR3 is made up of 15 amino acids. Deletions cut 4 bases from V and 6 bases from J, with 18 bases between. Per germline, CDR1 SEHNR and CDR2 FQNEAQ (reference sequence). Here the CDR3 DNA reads TGTGCCAGCAGCTCAGCAGCGGGGGCGCCGAATGGCTACACCTTC. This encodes CASSSAAGAPNGYTF. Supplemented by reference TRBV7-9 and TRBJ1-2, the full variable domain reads DTGVSQNPRHKITKRGQNVTFRCDPISEHNRLYWYRQTLGQGPEFLTYFQNEAQLEKSRLLSDRFSAERPKGSFSTLEIQRTEQGDSAMYLCASSSAAGAPNGYTFGSGTRLTVV.

Here the CDR3 DNA reads TGTGCCAGCAGCTTCAAGGGGGCGGAATTACGGCAGTTCTTC. It yields the protein CASSFKGAELRQFF. This sequence joins TRBV11-2 and TRBJ2-1; 7 positions match TRBD1. CDR1 is SGHAT and CDR2 is FQNNGV in the germline V gene. The trim removed 3 bases at V and 12 bases at J, leaving 11 bases unmatched. The length of the CDR3 is 14 residues.

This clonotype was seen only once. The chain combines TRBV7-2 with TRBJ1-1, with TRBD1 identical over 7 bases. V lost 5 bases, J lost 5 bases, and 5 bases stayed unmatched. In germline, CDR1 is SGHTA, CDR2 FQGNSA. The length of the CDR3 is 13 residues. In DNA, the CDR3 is TGTGCCAGCAGCCCCGACAGGGTTACTGAAGCTTTCTTT. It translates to CASSPDRVTEAFF.